This entry lists 5 T cell receptor beta chains sequenced from one sample in a study of blood T cell repertoires in COVID-19. Libraries were prepared by immunoSEQ multiplex PCR; TCRdb keeps only in-frame clonotypes and omits some of them. The table records tens of thousands of clones, approximately 85% of them present only once. Sequenced material: peripheral blood. Receptor source: a human donor in a cohort sampled during active COVID-19.

The chain carries TRBV29-1 and TRBJ2-7, with 10 bases aligning to TRBD2. CDR3 length equals 15 residues. CDR1 SQVTM and CDR2 ANQGSEA come from the germline V gene. Germline trimming cut 5 bases from V and 0 bases from J; bases unmatched to any gene: 7. This chain's CDR3 is CSVILAGAISYEQYF. The CDR3 nucleotides are TGCAGCGTTATCCTAGCGGGAGCCATCTCCTACGAGCAGTACTTC.

The chain has TRBV20-1 and TRBJ2-3, with 11 bases lining up with TRBD2. This CDR3 comprises 14 residues. After removal of 3 bases from V and 5 bases from J, the junction contained 4 bases not matched to a gene. In germline, CDR1 is DFQATT, CDR2 SNEGSKA (reference sequence). The CDR3 DNA reads as TGCAGTGCTAGTTCTAGCGGGAGGAGAGATACGCAGTATTTT. This encodes CSASSSGRRDTQYF.

The genes are TRBV12-3 or TRBV12-4 and TRBJ2-7; 11 bases map to TRBD1. The V segment lost 5 bases and the J segment 3 bases; nucleotides outside the gene matches: 0. The CDR3 loop spans 13 amino acids. CDR3 sequence (DNA): TGTGCCAGCAGTGGGACAGGGGGCTACGAGCAGTACTTC. It yields the protein CASSGTGGYEQYF.

The gene calls are TRBV19 and TRBJ1-1, with 7 bases aligning to TRBD1. Germline lookup yields CDR1 LNHDA and CDR2 SQIVND (reference sequence). Trimming took 2 bases from V and 0 from J; bases not matched to a gene: 3. CDR3 length: 15 amino acids. In nucleotides, the CDR3 is TGTGCCAGTAGTATACGACAGGGTATGAACACTGAAGCTTTCTTT. This encodes CASSIRQGMNTEAFF.

The V and J genes are TRBV7-9 and TRBJ1-2; D unresolved. This CDR3 region has 12 residues. Trimming cost V 4 bases and J 5 bases, with 8 bases left between them. Germline V CDR1 and CDR2: SEHNR, FQNEAQ (reference sequence). In nucleotides, the CDR3 is TGTGCCAGCAGCTCCTATTTATATGGCTACACCTTC. It codes for CASSSYLYGYTF.